Here is one T cell receptor (beta chain) with its context. Its specificity is unknown. The CDR3 has 18 amino acids. Germline-derived CDR1 and CDR2 are MGHRA and YSYEKL. The junction had 10 bases not matched to a gene; V was cut back by 1 base and J by 2 bases. Each CDR3 protein gets one entry after TCRdb re-called the 5' RACE reads with MiXCR. The sample contains approximately 500,000 distinct CDR3 sequences, roughly 15% of which appear only once. This entry belongs to a study of identical twins. General study results and limits: These conclusions were based on statistical analysis (cross-sectional, not following the same donors). In cord blood, abundant beta clonotypes had fewer insertions; memory showed no trend. Within beta out-of-frame sequences, the excess sharing observed between twins was weaker.

These sequences were also reported in another study, on yellow fever vaccine responses in identical twins.

The specimen was CD4+ T cells sorted from blood. This rearrangement joins TRBV4-1 to TRBJ1-1, with TRBD1 identical over 10 bases. This TCR was sampled from a young woman in good health. CDR3 DNA sequence: TGCGCCAGCAGCCAAGTGCAGGGGACAGGGGATAGAAACACTGAAGCTTTCTTT. Protein sequence: CASSQVQGTGDRNTEAFF.